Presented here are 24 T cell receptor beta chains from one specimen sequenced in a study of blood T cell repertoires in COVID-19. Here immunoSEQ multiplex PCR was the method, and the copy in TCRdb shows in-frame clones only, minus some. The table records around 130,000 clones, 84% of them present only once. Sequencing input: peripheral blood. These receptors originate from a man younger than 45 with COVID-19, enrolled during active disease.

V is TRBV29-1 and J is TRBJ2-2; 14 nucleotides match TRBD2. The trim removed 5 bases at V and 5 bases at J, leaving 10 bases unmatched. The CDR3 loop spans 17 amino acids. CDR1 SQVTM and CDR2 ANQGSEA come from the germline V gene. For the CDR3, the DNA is TGCAGCGTTTTATGGGGACTAGCGGGAGTGGCGACCGGGGAGCTGTTTTTT. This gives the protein CSVLWGLAGVATGELFF.

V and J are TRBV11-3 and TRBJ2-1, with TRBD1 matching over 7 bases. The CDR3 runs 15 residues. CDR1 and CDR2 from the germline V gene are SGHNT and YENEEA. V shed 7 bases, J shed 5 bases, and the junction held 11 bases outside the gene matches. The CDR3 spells CASTETGNVHNEQFF. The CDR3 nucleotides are TGTGCCAGCACCGAGACAGGGAATGTCCACAATGAGCAGTTCTTC. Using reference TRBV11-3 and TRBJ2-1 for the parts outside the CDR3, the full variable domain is EAGVVQSPRYKIIEKKQPVAFWCNPISGHNTLYWYLQNLGQGPELLIRYENEEAVDDSQLPKDRFSAERLKGVDSTLKIQPAELGDSAVYLCASTETGNVHNEQFFGPGTRLTVL.

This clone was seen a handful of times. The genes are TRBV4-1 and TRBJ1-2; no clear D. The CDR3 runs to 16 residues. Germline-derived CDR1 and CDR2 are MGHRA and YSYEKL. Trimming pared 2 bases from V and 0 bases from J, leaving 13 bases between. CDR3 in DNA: TGCGCCAGCAGCCAACGCCCAGGCTTAGCTAACTATGGCTACACCTTC. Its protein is CASSQRPGLANYGYTF.

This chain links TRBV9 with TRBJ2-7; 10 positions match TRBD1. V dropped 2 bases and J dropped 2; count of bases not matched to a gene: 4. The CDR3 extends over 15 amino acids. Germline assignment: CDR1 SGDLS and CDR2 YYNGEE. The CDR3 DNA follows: TGTGCCAGCAGCGTGTCCGGACAGGGGGCCTACGAGCAGTACTTC. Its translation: CASSVSGQGAYEQYF.

The CDR3 reads CASSLGGGLRYEQYF. The CDR3 DNA reads as TGTGCCAGCAGTTTGGGGGGAGGACTTAGATACGAGCAGTACTTC. This chain links TRBV28 with TRBJ2-7; TRBD2 might be the D (6 bases). The length of the CDR3 is 15 residues. Trimming took off 3 bases at V and 4 bases at J, with 16 bases between the two ends. The V gene's germline CDR1 is MDHEN and CDR2 SYDVKM.

CDR3 sequence: CASSRSGFLNTEAFF. DNA for the CDR3: TGTGCCAGCAGCCGATCAGGGTTTCTGAACACTGAAGCTTTCTTT. V gene TRBV4-2 combines with J gene TRBJ1-1; TRBD1 is a possible D gene (5 bases). Germline V lookup: CDR1 LGHNA, CDR2 YNFKEQ. The CDR3 has 15 amino acids. Trimming took off 4 bases at V and 0 bases at J, with 12 bases between the two ends.

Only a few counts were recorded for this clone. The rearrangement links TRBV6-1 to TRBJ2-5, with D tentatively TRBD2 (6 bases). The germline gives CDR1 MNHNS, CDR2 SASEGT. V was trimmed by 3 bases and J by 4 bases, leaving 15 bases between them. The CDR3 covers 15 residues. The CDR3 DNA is TGTGCCAGCAGTGAGGGCGAAGAGGGAGGAGAGACCCAGTACTTC. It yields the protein CASSEGEEGGETQYF.

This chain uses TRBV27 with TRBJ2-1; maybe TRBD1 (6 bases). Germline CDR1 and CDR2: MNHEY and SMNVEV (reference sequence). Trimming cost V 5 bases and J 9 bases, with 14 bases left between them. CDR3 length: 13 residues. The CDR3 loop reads CASSAPGEREQFF. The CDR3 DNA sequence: TGTGCCAGCAGTGCCCCAGGGGAGCGTGAGCAGTTCTTC.

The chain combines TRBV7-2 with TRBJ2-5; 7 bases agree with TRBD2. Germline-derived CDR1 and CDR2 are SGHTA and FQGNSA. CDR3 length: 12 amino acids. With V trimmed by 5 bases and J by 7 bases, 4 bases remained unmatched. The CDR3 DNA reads TGTGCCAGCAGCGAGCGGGGTGTGACCCAGTACTTC. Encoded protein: CASSERGVTQYF. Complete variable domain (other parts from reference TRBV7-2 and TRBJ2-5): GAGVSQSPSNKVTEKGKDVELRCDPISGHTALYWYRQSLGQGLEFLIYFQGNSAPDKSGLPSDRFSAERTGGSVSTLTIQRTQQEDSAVYLCASSERGVTQYFGPGTRLLVL.

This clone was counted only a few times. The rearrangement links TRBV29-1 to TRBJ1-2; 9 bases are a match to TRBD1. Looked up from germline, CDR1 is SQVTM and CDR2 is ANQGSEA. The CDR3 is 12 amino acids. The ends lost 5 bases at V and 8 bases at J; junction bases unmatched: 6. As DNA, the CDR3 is TGCAGCGTTATACAGGGGGCAGTGGGCTACACCTTC. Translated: CSVIQGAVGYTF.

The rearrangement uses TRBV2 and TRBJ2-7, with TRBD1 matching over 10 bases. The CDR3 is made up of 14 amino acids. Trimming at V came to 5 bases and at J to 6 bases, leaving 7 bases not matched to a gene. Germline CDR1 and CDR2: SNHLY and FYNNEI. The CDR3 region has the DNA TGTGCCAGCAGTAGGAGGGACAGGGGCAGCGAGCAGTACTTC. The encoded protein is CASSRRDRGSEQYF.

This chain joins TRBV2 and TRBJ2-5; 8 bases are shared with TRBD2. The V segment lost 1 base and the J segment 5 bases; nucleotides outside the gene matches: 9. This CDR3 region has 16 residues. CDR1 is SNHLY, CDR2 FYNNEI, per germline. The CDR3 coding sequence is TGTGCCAGCAGTGAAGGGGAGACTAGCGTAGGGGAGACCCAGTACTTC. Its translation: CASSEGETSVGETQYF.

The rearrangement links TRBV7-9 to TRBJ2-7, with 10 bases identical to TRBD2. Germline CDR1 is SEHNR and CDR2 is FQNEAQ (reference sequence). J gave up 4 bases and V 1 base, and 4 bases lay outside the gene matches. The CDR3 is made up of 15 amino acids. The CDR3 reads CASSLVSSGSYEQYF. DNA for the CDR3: TGTGCCAGCAGCTTAGTATCTAGCGGGAGTTACGAGCAGTACTTC.

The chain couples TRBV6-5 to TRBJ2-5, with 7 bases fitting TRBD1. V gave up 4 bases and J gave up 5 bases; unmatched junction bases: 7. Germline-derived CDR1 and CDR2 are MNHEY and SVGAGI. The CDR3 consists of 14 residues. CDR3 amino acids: CASSLPTGWETQYF. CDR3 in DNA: TGTGCCAGCAGTTTACCGACAGGGTGGGAGACCCAGTACTTC.

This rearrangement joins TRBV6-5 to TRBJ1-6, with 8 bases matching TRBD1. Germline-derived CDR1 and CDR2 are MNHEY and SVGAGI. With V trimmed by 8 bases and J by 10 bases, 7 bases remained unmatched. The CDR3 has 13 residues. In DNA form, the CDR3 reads TGTGCCAGCGAAGGACAGGGCAGATCACCCCTCCACTTT. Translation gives CASEGQGRSPLHF.

Written as DNA, the CDR3 is TGTGCCAGTAGTAATACCGGGACAGGGATTCTTGAAGCTTTCTTT. Its translation: CASSNTGTGILEAFF. The chain is built from TRBV19 and TRBJ1-1; 9 bases are shared with TRBD1. The CDR3 loop spans 15 amino acids. The germline V gene encodes CDR1 LNHDA and CDR2 SQIVND (reference sequence). V lost 4 bases and J lost 7; bases outside the gene matches: 10.

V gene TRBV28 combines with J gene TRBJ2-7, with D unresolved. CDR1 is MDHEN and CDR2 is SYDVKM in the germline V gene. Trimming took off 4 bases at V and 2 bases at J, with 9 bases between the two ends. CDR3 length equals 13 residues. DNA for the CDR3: TGTGCCAGCAGTTACTCGTCGGCCTACGAGCAGTACTTC. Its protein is CASSYSSAYEQYF.

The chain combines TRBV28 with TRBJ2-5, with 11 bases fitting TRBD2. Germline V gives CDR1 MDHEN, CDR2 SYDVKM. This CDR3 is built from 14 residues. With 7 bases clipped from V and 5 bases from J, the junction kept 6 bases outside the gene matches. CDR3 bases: TGTGCCAGCATACCTAGCGGGGGGCGGGAGACCCAGTACTTC. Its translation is CASIPSGGRETQYF. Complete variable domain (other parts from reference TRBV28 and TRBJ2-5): DVKVTQSSRYLVKRTGEKVFLECVQDMDHENMFWYRQDPGLGLRLIYFSYDVKMKEKGDIPEGYSVSREKKERFSLILESASTNQTSMYLCASIPSGGRETQYFGPGTRLLVL.

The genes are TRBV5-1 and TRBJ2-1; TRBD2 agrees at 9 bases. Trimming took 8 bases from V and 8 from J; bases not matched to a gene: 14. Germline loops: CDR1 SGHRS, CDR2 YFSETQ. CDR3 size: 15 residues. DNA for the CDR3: TGCGCCAGTAGGGGGACTAGCTTGATCTCCGATGAGCAGTTCTTC. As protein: CASRGTSLISDEQFF. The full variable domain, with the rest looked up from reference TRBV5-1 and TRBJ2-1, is KAGVTQTPRYLIKTRGQQVTLSCSPISGHRSVSWYQQTPGQGLQFLFEYFSETQRNKGNFPGRFSGRQFSNSRSEMNVSTLELGDSALYLCASRGTSLISDEQFFGPGTRLTVL.

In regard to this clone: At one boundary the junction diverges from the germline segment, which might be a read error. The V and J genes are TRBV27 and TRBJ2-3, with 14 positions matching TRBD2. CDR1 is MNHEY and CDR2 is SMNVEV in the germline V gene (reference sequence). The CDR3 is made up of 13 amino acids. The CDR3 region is CASSLGLAGVARF. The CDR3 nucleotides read TGTGCCAGCAGCTTGGGACTAGCGGGAGTAGCGCGTTTT.

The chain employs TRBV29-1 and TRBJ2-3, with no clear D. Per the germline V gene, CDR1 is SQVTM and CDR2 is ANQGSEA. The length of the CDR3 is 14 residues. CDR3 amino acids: CSVDKGIGTDTQYF. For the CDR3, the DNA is TGCAGTGTCGACAAAGGCATCGGCACAGATACGCAGTATTTT.

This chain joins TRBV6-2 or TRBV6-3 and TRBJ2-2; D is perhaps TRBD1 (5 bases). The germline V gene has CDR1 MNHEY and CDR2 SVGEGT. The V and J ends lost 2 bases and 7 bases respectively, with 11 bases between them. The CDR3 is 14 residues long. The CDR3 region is CASSYDSPSGELFF. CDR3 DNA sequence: TGTGCCAGCAGTTACGACAGCCCTAGCGGGGAGCTGTTTTTT.

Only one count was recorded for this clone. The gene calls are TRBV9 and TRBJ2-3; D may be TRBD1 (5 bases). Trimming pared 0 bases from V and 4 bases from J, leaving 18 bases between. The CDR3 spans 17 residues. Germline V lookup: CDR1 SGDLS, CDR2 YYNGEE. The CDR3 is CASSVDSGRLASDTQYF. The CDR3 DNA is TGTGCCAGCAGCGTAGATTCAGGGCGATTGGCCTCAGATACGCAGTATTTT.

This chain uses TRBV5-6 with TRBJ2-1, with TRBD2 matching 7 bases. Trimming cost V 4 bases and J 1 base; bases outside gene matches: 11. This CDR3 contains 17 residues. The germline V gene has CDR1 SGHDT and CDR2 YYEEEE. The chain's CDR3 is CASSLRRLAESYNEQFF. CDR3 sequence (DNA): TGTGCCAGCAGCCTGCGCCGACTAGCAGAATCCTACAATGAGCAGTTCTTC.